The present T cell receptor (beta chain) was sequenced within a study of blood T cell repertoires in COVID-19. Here immunoSEQ multiplex PCR was the method, and the copy in TCRdb shows in-frame clones only, minus some. The table records roughly 330,000 clones, 80% to 90% of them present only once. Germline V lookup: CDR1 MGHDK, CDR2 SYGVNS. The ends were cut back, 4 bases at V and 4 bases at J, with 19 bases in the middle. The CDR3 runs 16 residues. This sequence joins TRBV25-1 and TRBJ2-5; weak D call: TRBD2 (6 bases). The source is a man aged 25-45 years with COVID-19, enrolled during active disease. The sequenced sample was peripheral blood. CDR3 nucleotide sequence: TGTGCCAGCAGTGTCCGCAAGACGGGGGTAGGAGAGACCCAGTACTTC. This codes for CASSVRKTGVGETQYF. Full variable domain (missing parts from reference TRBV25-1 and TRBJ2-5): EADIYQTPRYLVIGTGKKITLECSQTMGHDKMYWYQQDPGMELHLIHYSYGVNSTEKGDLSSESTVSRIRTEHFPLTLESARPSHTSQYLCASSVRKTGVGETQYFGPGTRLLVL.